A single sample is the source of the 32 T cell receptor beta chains below, sequenced in a study of identical twins. One entry per CDR3 protein, called by TCRdb with MiXCR from the 5' RACE reads. The sample consists of about 720,000 distinct CDR3 sequences, 15% to 20% of them appearing once. This sample was shared with a second study, whose subject was T cells expressing NK-cell markers.

Sample: PBMCs. The receptors were gathered from a woman between 18 and 29 years old in good health.

This clonotype was picked up a small number of times. V usage is TRBV29-1 and J usage is TRBJ1-1; no clear D gene. CDR1 SQVTM and CDR2 ANQGSEA come from the germline V gene. V was shortened by 7 bases and J by 2 bases, with 17 bases between the two germline ends. The CDR3 runs 14 residues. The CDR3 nucleotides read TGCAGCGCCGGGTCGGGGTTCTTTAACACTGAAGCTTTCTTT. Its translation: CSAGSGFFNTEAFF.

This clonotype was seen at least ten times. The chain employs TRBV25-1 and TRBJ1-2; no reliable D call. Trimming took 3 bases from V and 2 from J, leaving 10 bases between them. Looked up from germline, CDR1 is MGHDK and CDR2 is SYGVNS. The CDR3 spans 14 residues. The CDR3 loop is CASSERVANYGYTF. CDR3 nucleotide sequence: TGTGCCAGCAGTGAGAGGGTTGCGAACTATGGCTACACCTTC.

The J gene is TRBJ2-7, the V gene TRBV20-1; perhaps D is TRBD1 or TRBD2 (5 bases each). Germline CDR1 DFQATT, CDR2 SNEGSKA (reference sequence). The CDR3 consists of 13 residues. The germline V and J ends were trimmed by 7 bases and 7 bases, with 20 bases remaining between them. The CDR3 DNA follows: TGCAGTGTGGGGCGGGCCCTATCTACAGAGCAGTACTTC. Protein product: CSVGRALSTEQYF.

This clonotype came up a few times. The gene calls are TRBV6-1 and TRBJ2-5, with D perhaps matching TRBD1 (6 bases). This CDR3 is built from 14 residues. The germline gives CDR1 MNHNS, CDR2 SASEGT. Trimming cost V 5 bases and J 5 bases, with 15 bases left between them. The CDR3 sequence is CASSPPGTMETQYF. The CDR3 DNA follows: TGTGCCAGCAGTCCCCCGGGGACAATGGAGACCCAGTACTTC.

The V gene is TRBV12-5, the J gene TRBJ1-1; D is unclear. The V gene lost 3 bases and the J gene lost 8 bases, with 10 bases spanning the gap. CDR1 is LGHNT and CDR2 is FRNRAP in the germline V gene. There are 12 residues in the CDR3. CDR3 loop: CASGFGRREAFF. CDR3 in DNA: TGTGCTAGTGGTTTTGGCAGGCGGGAAGCTTTCTTT.

This clonotype occurred a few times. The chain carries TRBV18 and TRBJ2-5; 11 bases align to TRBD2. Per germline, CDR1 KGHSH and CDR2 LQKENI. The V segment lost 2 bases and the J segment 8 bases; nucleotides outside the gene matches: 7. The CDR3 has 15 amino acids. In DNA form, the CDR3 reads TGTGCCAGCTCACCAAGTAGCGGGAGGGCCGTAACCCAGTACTTC. Its protein product is CASSPSSGRAVTQYF.

In its sample, this clonotype was seen a few times. The V call is TRBV9, the J call TRBJ1-4; D is possibly TRBD1 (6 bases). CDR1 SGDLS and CDR2 YYNGEE come from the germline V gene. There are 16 residues in the CDR3. Between the trimmed V and J ends, which lost 6 bases and 10 bases, there was a span of 25 bases. The CDR3 DNA follows: TGTGCCAGCACCCAGGGGCCAAGCCAATGGAACGGAAAACTGTTTTTT. Translation gives CASTQGPSQWNGKLFF.

This clonotype was observed a handful of times. This chain joins TRBV7-9 and TRBJ1-1; D remains ambiguous. CDR1 SEHNR and CDR2 FQNEAQ come from the germline V gene (reference sequence). With 5 bases removed from V and 3 bases from J, the gap between germline ends came to 16 bases. The CDR3 runs to 15 residues. The CDR3 nucleotides read TGTGCCAGCAGCCCCGGGTCTGTAAGGGACACTGAAGCTTTCTTT. Encoded protein: CASSPGSVRDTEAFF.

The rearrangement links TRBV10-3 to TRBJ1-2, with D possibly matching TRBD1 (5 bases). CDR1 and CDR2 from the germline V gene are ENHRY and SYGVKD. This CDR3 region has 14 residues. The germline V and J ends were trimmed by 3 bases and 8 bases, with 16 bases remaining between them. This chain's CDR3 is CAISEGQGRGGYTF. In DNA, the CDR3 is TGTGCCATCAGTGAAGGTCAGGGACGAGGGGGCTACACCTTC.

This clonotype was detected only a few times. V usage is TRBV9 and J usage is TRBJ2-1, with 7 nucleotides matching TRBD1. V dropped 5 bases and J dropped 1; count of bases not matched to a gene: 9. The CDR3 contains 16 residues. CDR1 is SGDLS, CDR2 YYNGEE, per germline. CDR3 sequence: CASSATGSGSYNEQFF. The CDR3, as DNA: TGTGCCAGCAGTGCGACAGGGTCGGGGTCCTACAATGAGCAGTTCTTC.

The chain couples TRBV18 to TRBJ2-7, with 10 bases fitting TRBD2. Germline values: CDR1 KGHSH, CDR2 LQKENI. CDR3 length: 16 residues. V dropped 3 bases and J dropped 6; count of bases not matched to a gene: 11. The CDR3 spells CASSPPSKRGGLEQYF. DNA of the CDR3: TGTGCCAGCTCACCTCCGTCTAAGCGGGGGGGCCTCGAGCAGTACTTC.

This clonotype was detected only a few times. The gene calls are TRBV2 and TRBJ2-5, with 7 nucleotides matching TRBD1. The germline V gene encodes CDR1 SNHLY and CDR2 FYNNEI. This CDR3 has 12 amino acids. V trimming: 8 bases; J trimming: 7 bases; junction bases outside the gene matches: 7. The CDR3 is CASAGTAMTQYF. As DNA, the CDR3 is TGTGCCAGCGCAGGGACAGCGATGACCCAGTACTTC. Combining the CDR3 with reference TRBV2 and TRBJ2-5 gives the whole variable domain EPEVTQTPSHQVTQMGQEVILRCVPISNHLYFYWYRQILGQKVEFLVSFYNNEISEKSEIFDDQFSVERPDGSNFTLKIRSTKLEDSAMYFCASAGTAMTQYFGPGTRLLVL.

This chain joins TRBV7-8 and TRBJ1-2, with no clear D. The length of the CDR3 is 14 residues. V was shortened by 5 bases and J by 4 bases, with 14 bases between the two germline ends. Germline CDR1 and CDR2: SGHVS and FQNEAQ. CDR3 loop: CASSRQEGLYGYTF. In DNA form, the CDR3 reads TGTGCCAGCAGCCGCCAGGAGGGCCTCTATGGCTACACCTTC.

This clonotype has a handful of counts. The chain uses TRBV20-1 and TRBJ1-2, with TRBD1 matching 8 bases. Per germline, CDR1 DFQATT and CDR2 SNEGSKA (reference sequence). Germline trimming cut 6 bases from V and 6 bases from J; bases unmatched to any gene: 9. The CDR3 length is 13 residues. CDR3 residues: CSAADRGSDGYTF. DNA for the CDR3: TGCAGTGCCGCTGACAGGGGAAGTGATGGCTACACCTTC.

This clonotype has a handful of counts. CDR3 DNA: TGTGCCAGCAGTCCTCGACTACTCCTCCAAGAGACCCAGTACTTC. Its translation: CASSPRLLLQETQYF. V is TRBV12-3 or TRBV12-4 and J is TRBJ2-5; D possibly corresponds to TRBD2 (5 bases). CDR3 size: 15 residues. V was cut by 5 bases and J by 1 base, with 14 bases left in between.

This clonotype showed up just a few times. The chain uses TRBV12-3 or TRBV12-4 and TRBJ2-1; the D gene is possibly TRBD2 (5 bases). V was pared by 2 bases and J by 12 bases, with 8 bases between. This CDR3 spans 11 amino acids. CDR3 in amino acids: CASSLRLAQFF. The CDR3 DNA follows: TGTGCCAGCAGTTTAAGGCTAGCGCAGTTCTTC.

The chain couples TRBV5-1 to TRBJ2-1; tentative D call: TRBD1 (6 bases). From germline, CDR1 is SGHRS and CDR2 YFSETQ. V gave up 4 bases and J gave up 0 bases, with 14 bases separating them. This CDR3 has 16 residues. CDR3 DNA: TGCGCCAGCAGCGGGCCGACAGGCAGCTCCTACAATGAGCAGTTCTTC. Translating gives CASSGPTGSSYNEQFF.

The rearrangement joins TRBV5-5 to TRBJ1-1, with TRBD1 identical over 8 bases. The CDR3 contains 17 residues. The germline V gene has CDR1 SGHKS and CDR2 YYEKEE (reference sequence). Germline trimming cut 0 bases from V and 0 bases from J; bases unmatched to any gene: 7. The CDR3 sequence is CASSLGTGFSMNTEAFF. The CDR3 DNA reads TGTGCCAGCAGCTTGGGGACAGGGTTTTCCATGAACACTGAAGCTTTCTTT.

Many counts were recorded for this clonotype. This chain uses TRBV5-1 with TRBJ2-1; TRBD1 agrees at 7 bases. CDR1 is SGHRS and CDR2 is YFSETQ in the germline V gene. This CDR3 is built from 15 residues. V shed 3 bases and J 2 bases; nucleotides not matched to a gene: 5. The CDR3 is CASSSGTAAYNEQFF. DNA of the CDR3: TGCGCCAGCAGCTCCGGGACAGCAGCCTACAATGAGCAGTTCTTC.

This clonotype has a single count. The chain recombines TRBV11-2 with TRBJ2-7; 8 bases are shared with TRBD2. This CDR3 comprises 16 residues. V dropped 3 bases and J dropped 1; count of bases not matched to a gene: 8. The germline V gene has CDR1 SGHAT and CDR2 FQNNGV. The CDR3 is CASSFAPLAESYEQYF. The CDR3 DNA reads TGTGCCAGCAGCTTTGCTCCACTAGCGGAGTCCTACGAGCAGTACTTC.

The chain recombines TRBV7-2 with TRBJ1-5; D is uncertain. The ends were cut back, 4 bases at V and 5 bases at J, with 9 bases in the middle. The germline V gene has CDR1 SGHTA and CDR2 FQGNSA. CDR3 length equals 13 residues. For the CDR3, the DNA is TGTGCCAGCAGCTCCAGAGATCATCAGCCCCAGCATTTT. Its protein is CASSSRDHQPQHF.

This clonotype has just one count. The genes are TRBV13 and TRBJ2-1; D assignment may be TRBD1 or TRBD2 (7 bases each). In germline, CDR1 is PRHDT, CDR2 FYEKMQ (reference sequence). This CDR3 has 15 residues. V was clipped by 0 bases and J by 7 bases, with 13 bases between them. As DNA, the CDR3 is TGTGCCAGCAGCTTAGGTGGGAGGGGGCCTAATGAGCAGTTCTTC. It is translated as CASSLGGRGPNEQFF.

This clonotype appeared a few times. V gene TRBV5-1 combines with J gene TRBJ2-7; 7 nucleotides align to TRBD2. Germline values: CDR1 SGHRS, CDR2 YFSETQ. The V and J ends lost 0 bases and 6 bases, in that order; junction bases with no gene match: 3. The CDR3 sequence is 13 residues long. CDR3: CASSLAGGREQYF. The CDR3 DNA is TGCGCCAGCAGCTTGGCGGGGGGACGCGAGCAGTACTTC.

This clonotype was recorded a few times. This chain uses TRBV5-1 with TRBJ2-7, with 9 bases fitting TRBD2. The ends lost 3 bases at V and 5 bases at J; junction bases unmatched: 3. Germline-derived CDR1 and CDR2 are SGHRS and YFSETQ. The CDR3 length is 13 residues. CDR3 in amino acids: CASSWRGGDEQYF. DNA of the CDR3: TGCGCCAGCAGCTGGCGGGGGGGCGACGAGCAGTACTTC.

There are a few counts of this clonotype. The chain combines TRBV10-3 with TRBJ2-7; 12 bases match TRBD1. The CDR3 runs 16 residues. V shed 2 bases, J shed 4 bases, and the junction held 6 bases outside the gene matches. Looked up from germline, CDR1 is ENHRY and CDR2 is SYGVKD. The CDR3 loop reads CAISEGTGGIKYEQYF. The CDR3 DNA follows: TGTGCCATCAGTGAGGGGACAGGGGGCATTAAATACGAGCAGTACTTC.

This clonotype was recorded a few times. This chain links TRBV5-1 with TRBJ2-5; D is unresolved. This CDR3 region has 16 residues. Per the germline V gene, CDR1 is SGHRS and CDR2 is YFSETQ. V was pared by 0 bases and J by 3 bases, with 15 bases between. CDR3 coding DNA: TGCGCCAGCAGCTTGGGTGTTGGGTCTACGAAAGAGACCCAGTACTTC. The encoded protein is CASSLGVGSTKETQYF.

This clonotype has ten or more counts. The chain has TRBV5-1 and TRBJ2-7; D remains unclear. CDR1 is SGHRS, CDR2 YFSETQ, per germline. CDR3 length: 15 amino acids. V gave up 1 base and J gave up 2 bases, with 13 bases separating them. The CDR3 DNA reads TGCGCCAGCAGCTTGACCTCCGGGCCGACCTACGAGCAGTACTTC. Its protein product is CASSLTSGPTYEQYF.

The rearrangement joins TRBV9 to TRBJ2-2; 10 bases fit TRBD2. V shed 4 bases and J 4 bases; nucleotides not matched to a gene: 7. Germline values: CDR1 SGDLS, CDR2 YYNGEE. The CDR3 runs to 16 residues. The CDR3 coding sequence is TGTGCCAGCAGCTCCCAGCGGGAGGGCCTCACCGGGGAGCTGTTTTTT. It codes for CASSSQREGLTGELFF.

This clonotype was detected many times. This chain joins TRBV12-3 or TRBV12-4 and TRBJ1-2, with D unresolved. V was trimmed by 5 bases and J by 4 bases, leaving 17 bases between them. CDR3 length equals 15 residues. CDR3 bases: TGTGCCAGCAGTCCCTCCCCCAGGAGCAGCTATGGCTACACCTTC. Its translation is CASSPSPRSSYGYTF.

The rearrangement links TRBV29-1 to TRBJ1-1; a possible D gene is TRBD1 (5 bases). Germline lookup yields CDR1 SQVTM and CDR2 ANQGSEA. The CDR3 contains 13 residues. V gave up 4 bases and J gave up 6 bases, with 15 bases separating them. CDR3 loop: CSVVKAGRPEAFF. The CDR3 coding sequence is TGCAGCGTTGTCAAGGCAGGGAGGCCTGAAGCTTTCTTT. Variable domain in full (rest from reference TRBV29-1 and TRBJ1-1): SAVISQKPSRDICQRGTSLTIQCQVDSQVTMMFWYRQQPGQSLTLIATANQGSEATYESGFVIDKFPISRPNLTFSTLTVSNMSPEDSSIYLCSVVKAGRPEAFFGQGTRLTVV.

This clonotype was found a few times. The chain carries TRBV5-1 and TRBJ2-1; 12 bases map to TRBD2. The J segment lost 8 bases and the V segment lost 0 bases, leaving 6 bases of the junction unmatched. Germline V gene sequence: CDR1 SGHRS, CDR2 YFSETQ. CDR3 length equals 16 residues. CDR3 in amino acids: CASSLVVTSGSHEQFF. CDR3 sequence (DNA): TGCGCCAGCAGCTTGGTGGTGACTAGCGGGAGTCATGAGCAGTTCTTC.

This rearrangement joins TRBV20-1 to TRBJ1-2; 9 nucleotides agree with TRBD1. CDR1 and CDR2 from the germline V gene are DFQATT and SNEGSKA (reference sequence). With 5 bases clipped from V and 1 base from J, the junction kept 5 bases outside the gene matches. There are 14 residues in the CDR3. CDR3 in amino acids: CSAPDRGGNYGYTF. Written as DNA, the CDR3 is TGCAGTGCTCCCGACAGGGGGGGTAACTATGGCTACACCTTC.